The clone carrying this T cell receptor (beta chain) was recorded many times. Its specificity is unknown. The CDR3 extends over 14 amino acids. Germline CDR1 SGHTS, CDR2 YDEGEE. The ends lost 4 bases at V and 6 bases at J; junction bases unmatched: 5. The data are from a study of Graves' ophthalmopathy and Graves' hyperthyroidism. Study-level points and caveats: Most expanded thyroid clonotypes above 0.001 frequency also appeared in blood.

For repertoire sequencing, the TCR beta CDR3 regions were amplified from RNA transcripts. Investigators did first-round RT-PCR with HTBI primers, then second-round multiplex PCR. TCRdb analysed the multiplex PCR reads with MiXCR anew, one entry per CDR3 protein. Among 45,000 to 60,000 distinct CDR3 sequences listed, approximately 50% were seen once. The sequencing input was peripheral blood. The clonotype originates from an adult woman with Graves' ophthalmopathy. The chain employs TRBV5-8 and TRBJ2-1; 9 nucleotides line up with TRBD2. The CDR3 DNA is TGTGCCAGCAGCCCGGGACTAGCCGGCAATGAGCAGTTCTTC. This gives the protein CASSPGLAGNEQFF. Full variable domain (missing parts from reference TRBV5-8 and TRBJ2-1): EAGVTQSPTHLIKTRGQQATLRCSPISGHTSVYWYQQALGLGLQFLLWYDEGEERNRGNFPPRFSGRQFPNYSSELNVNALELEDSALYLCASSPGLAGNEQFFGPGTRLTVL.